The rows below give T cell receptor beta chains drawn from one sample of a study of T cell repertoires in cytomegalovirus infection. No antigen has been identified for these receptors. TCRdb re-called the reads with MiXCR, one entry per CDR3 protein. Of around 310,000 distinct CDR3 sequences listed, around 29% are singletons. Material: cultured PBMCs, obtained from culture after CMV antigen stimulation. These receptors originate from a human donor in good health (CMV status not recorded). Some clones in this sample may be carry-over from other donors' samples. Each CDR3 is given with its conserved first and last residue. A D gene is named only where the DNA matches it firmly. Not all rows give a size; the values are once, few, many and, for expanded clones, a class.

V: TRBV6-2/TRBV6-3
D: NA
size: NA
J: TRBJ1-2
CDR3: CASSYRRVRGYTF
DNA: TGTGCCAGCAGTTACCGCAGGGTGCGTGGCTACACCTTC

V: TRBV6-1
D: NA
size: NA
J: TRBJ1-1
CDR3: CASIRGRVAFF
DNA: TGTGCCAGCATTCGTGGCAGGGTTGCTTTCTTT

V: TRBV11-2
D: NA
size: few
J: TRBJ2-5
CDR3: CASSPTTAQETQYF
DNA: TGTGCCAGCAGCCCTACGACGGCTCAAGAGACCCAGTACTTC

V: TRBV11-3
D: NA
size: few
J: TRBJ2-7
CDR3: CASSLSSGTYEQYF
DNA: TGTGCCAGCAGCTTATCATCAGGGACGTACGAGCAGTACTTC

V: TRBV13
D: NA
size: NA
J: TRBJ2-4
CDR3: CASSYRELLAKNIQYF
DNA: TGTGCCAGCAGCTACCGGGAGCTACTAGCCAAAAACATTCAGTACTTC

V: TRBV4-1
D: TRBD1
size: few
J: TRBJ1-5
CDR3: CASSQEVGTGLQPQHF
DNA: TGCGCCAGCAGCCAAGAGGTTGGGACAGGGCTTCAGCCCCAGCATTTT

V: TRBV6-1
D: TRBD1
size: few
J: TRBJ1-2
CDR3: CASSQTGGVRGYTF
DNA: TGTGCCAGCAGCCAGACAGGGGGAGTACGTGGCTACACCTTC

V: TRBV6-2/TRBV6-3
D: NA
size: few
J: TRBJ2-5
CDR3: CASSYGGNQETQYF
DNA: TGTGCCAGCAGTTACGGCGGCAATCAAGAGACCCAGTACTTC

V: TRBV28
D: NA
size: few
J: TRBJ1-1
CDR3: CASSSPNRVTNTEAFF
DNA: TGTGCCAGCAGCTCACCTAACAGGGTAACGAACACTGAAGCTTTCTTT

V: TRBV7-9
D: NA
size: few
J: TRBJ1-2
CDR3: CASSWTVYGYTF
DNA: TGTGCCAGCAGCTGGACAGTCTATGGCTACACCTTC

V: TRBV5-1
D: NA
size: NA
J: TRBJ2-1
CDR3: CASSLSWGLILLQGNEQFF
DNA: TGCGCCAGCAGCTTGAGTTGGGGGCTCATCCTATTACAAGGCAATGAGCAGTTCTTC

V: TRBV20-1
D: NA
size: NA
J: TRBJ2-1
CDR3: CSALTHREEQFF
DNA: TGCAGTGCTTTAACCCACAGGGAAGAGCAGTTCTTC

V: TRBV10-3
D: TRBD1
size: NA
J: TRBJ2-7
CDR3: CAISESRDRVHEQYF
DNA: TGTGCCATCAGTGAGTCGAGGGACAGGGTTCACGAGCAGTACTTC

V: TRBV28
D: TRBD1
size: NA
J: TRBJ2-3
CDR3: CASSTKGQGKTDTQYF
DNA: TGTGCCAGCAGCACGAAGGGACAGGGGAAGACAGATACGCAGTATTTT

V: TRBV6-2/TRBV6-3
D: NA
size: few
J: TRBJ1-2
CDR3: CASSLRDYGYTF
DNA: TGTGCCAGCAGCCTCAGGGACTATGGCTACACCTTC